This T cell receptor (beta chain) was documented in a study of T cell responses to AZD1222 COVID-19 vaccine. V dropped 5 bases and J dropped 0 bases, with 15 bases sitting between them. The CDR3 sequence is 16 residues long. The germline V gene encodes CDR1 SEHNR and CDR2 FQNEAQ (reference sequence). This table comes from immunoSEQ multiplex PCR, and its TCRdb copy is limited to in-frame clones, with some not included. The sample lists over 100,000 clones, 87% occurring once. The J gene is TRBJ2-3, the V gene TRBV7-9; TRBD1 might be the D (6 bases). Sequences were derived from peripheral blood, sampled 28 days after the second AZD1222 dose. This receptor was identified in an adult who received the AZD1222 COVID-19 vaccine. CDR3 in DNA: TGTGCCAGCAGCGGGCGCAGGGGTTCTAGCACAGATACGCAGTATTTT. This gives the protein CASSGRRGSSTDTQYF.